One sample yielded the 12 T cell receptor beta chains listed below, sequenced in a study of T cell repertoires in cytomegalovirus infection. Each CDR3 protein is one row after TCRdb ran MiXCR on the reads. Of fewer than 700,000 distinct CDR3 sequences detected, 24% appear once; the ten largest clones hold 6.5% to 10%. Sequenced input: CD8+ T cells from PBMCs. Receptors were obtained from a human donor in good health (CMV status not recorded). Some clones in this sample may be carry-over from other donors' samples.

The rearrangement joins TRBV6-2 or TRBV6-3 to TRBJ2-1; TRBD2 agrees at 9 bases. The V gene end was trimmed by 2 bases and the J gene end by 9 bases; junction bases not matched to a gene: 5. There are 14 residues in the CDR3. Per the germline V gene, CDR1 is MNHEY and CDR2 is SVGEGT. CDR3 in amino acids: CASSYGGGASEQFF. DNA for the CDR3: TGTGCCAGCAGTTACGGCGGGGGGGCATCTGAGCAGTTCTTC.

The V call is TRBV14, the J call TRBJ1-6, with no clear D. CDR1 SGHDN and CDR2 FVKESK come from the germline V gene. The V and J ends lost 4 bases and 3 bases respectively, with 7 bases between them. The CDR3 runs 14 residues. The DNA for the CDR3 is TGTGCCAGCAGCCGGGGAAACTATAATTCACCCCTCCACTTT. Its protein is CASSRGNYNSPLHF.

This clonotype has a handful of counts. V usage is TRBV12-3 or TRBV12-4 and J usage is TRBJ1-2; TRBD1 aligns across 7 bases. The V gene end was trimmed by 8 bases and the J gene end by 2 bases; junction bases not matched to a gene: 5. The CDR3 is 13 residues long. CDR3 nucleotide sequence: TGTGCCAGCGCTAGGGGGCCCAACTATGGCTACACCTTC. Translating it yields CASARGPNYGYTF.

On this clonotype itself: This may be a read error, as it is one base from a much larger clone. The chain links TRBV7-6 to TRBJ2-1; D might be TRBD2 (6 bases). The length of the CDR3 is 15 residues. Germline CDR1 is SGHVS and CDR2 is FNYEAQ. The chain's CDR3 is CVSSMEGGAYNEQFF. The DNA of the CDR3 is TGTGTCAGCAGCATGGAGGGCGGGGCTTACAATGAGCAGTTCTTC.

This clonotype was found a few times. The gene calls are TRBV20-1 and TRBJ2-7, with D hard to call. The V gene lost 6 bases and the J gene lost 2 bases, with 17 bases spanning the gap. The CDR3 consists of 14 residues. Germline CDR1 and CDR2: DFQATT and SNEGSKA (reference sequence). The CDR3 loop reads CSAAGVPITYEQYF. CDR3 coding DNA: TGCAGTGCCGCCGGAGTCCCTATCACCTACGAGCAGTACTTC.

The CDR3 nucleotides are TGCAGTGCTAGGTTTATAGGGACAGGGAGACACGAGCAGTACTTC. This sequence encodes CSARFIGTGRHEQYF. The chain recombines TRBV20-1 with TRBJ2-7; 9 bases line up with TRBD1. The trim removed 3 bases at V and 5 bases at J, leaving 11 bases unmatched. The CDR3 runs to 15 residues. Germline V gene sequence: CDR1 DFQATT, CDR2 SNEGSKA (reference sequence).

This chain connects TRBV7-3 to TRBJ1-1; weak D call: TRBD1 (6 bases). The germline CDR1 and CDR2 sequences are SGHTA and FQGTGA. The CDR3 is 14 residues long. V gave up 6 bases and J gave up 5 bases, with 16 bases separating them. DNA of the CDR3: TGTGCCAGCAGATACAGGGACCCTGGGACTGAAGCTTTCTTT. As protein: CASRYRDPGTEAFF. Filled out from reference TRBV7-3 and TRBJ1-1, the complete variable domain reads GAGVSQTPSNKVTEKGKYVELRCDPISGHTALYWYRQSLGQGPEFLIYFQGTGAADDSGLPNDRFFAVRPEGSVSTLKIQRTERGDSAVYLCASRYRDPGTEAFFGQGTRLTVV.

The V gene is TRBV9, the J gene TRBJ1-1; the D gene is possibly TRBD1 (6 bases). CDR1 and CDR2 (germline): SGDLS, YYNGEE. The CDR3 consists of 12 residues. V shed 6 bases and J shed 7 bases, with 13 bases lying between them. DNA of the CDR3: TGTGCCAGCACCCATACACAGGGTGAAGCTTTCTTT. This codes for CASTHTQGEAFF. Full variable domain (missing parts from reference TRBV9 and TRBJ1-1): DSGVTQTPKHLITATGQRVTLRCSPRSGDLSVYWYQQSLDQGLQFLIQYYNGEERAKGNILERFSAQQFPDLHSELNLSSLELGDSALYFCASTHTQGEAFFGQGTRLTVV.

In its sample, this clonotype was seen a few times. The genes are TRBV19 and TRBJ2-1; either TRBD1 or TRBD2 may supply D (6 bases each). Germline loops: CDR1 LNHDA, CDR2 SQIVND (reference sequence). CDR3 size: 15 residues. V dropped 1 base and J dropped 4 bases, with 11 bases sitting between them. The CDR3 is CASSIGGALYNEQFF. As DNA, the CDR3 is TGTGCCAGTAGTATAGGGGGGGCCCTTTACAATGAGCAGTTCTTC.

This clonotype was recorded at least ten times. The V and J genes are TRBV7-9 and TRBJ2-3; the match to TRBD2 covers 11 bases. The CDR3 length is 15 residues. Unmatched junction bases numbered 3, after V lost 4 bases and J lost 3 bases. Germline CDR1 is SEHNR and CDR2 is FQNEAQ (reference sequence). The chain's CDR3 is CASSSTSGATDTQYF. The CDR3 region has the DNA TGTGCCAGCAGCTCGACTAGCGGGGCTACAGATACGCAGTATTTT.

The table lists this clonotype with many counts. The chain uses TRBV7-3 and TRBJ2-1; 9 nucleotides match TRBD1. With 3 bases clipped from V and 4 bases from J, the junction kept 13 bases outside the gene matches. The CDR3 is 18 amino acids. The germline V gene encodes CDR1 SGHTA and CDR2 FQGTGA. CDR3 coding DNA: TGTGCCAGCAGCTTCGGACAGGGGCCCCTCTCGCCGTACAATGAGCAGTTCTTC. This translates into CASSFGQGPLSPYNEQFF.

In its sample, this clonotype was seen a few times. CDR3 amino acids: CASTRGEQFF. The CDR3 bases are TGTGCCAGCACACGGGGAGAGCAGTTCTTC. This chain uses TRBV7-9 with TRBJ2-1; TRBD2 might be the D (5 bases). This CDR3 is 10 amino acids long. Deletions cut 7 bases from V and 10 bases from J, with 8 bases between. Per germline, CDR1 SEHNR and CDR2 FQNEAQ (reference sequence).